These 2 T cell receptor beta chains originate from one sample sequenced in a study of T cell repertoires in cytomegalovirus infection (dated by TCRdb to about 2019). Sequenced on an Illumina HiSeq 1500. TCRdb reprocessed the public reads (quality trimming at Q25 with fastp, clone calling with MiXCR) and kept in-frame beta chains. A single entry per CDR3 protein holds the most common genes and DNA from its merged rows. The sample table lists around 530,000 distinct CDR3 sequences, approximately 26% of them with a count of one. The ten largest clones represent less than 15% of the sample. The specimen was PBMCs. The source is a human donor in good health (CMV status not recorded). Some clones in this sample may be carry-over from other donors' samples.

The chain employs TRBV15 and TRBJ1-3; D gene unclear. CDR3 length: 12 residues. Germline values: CDR1 LNHNV, CDR2 YYDKDF (reference sequence). V lost 5 bases and J lost 2, with 4 bases in between. As DNA, the CDR3 is TGTGCCACCAGCGGGACTGGAAACACCATATATTTT. It specifies CATSGTGNTIYF.

A word on this clonotype: Possible read error: a much larger clone is one base away. The chain has TRBV7-9 and TRBJ1-5, with D uncertain. Trimming cost V 1 base and J 4 bases, with 5 bases left between them. In germline, CDR1 is SEHNR, CDR2 FQNEAQ (reference sequence). The CDR3 runs to 13 residues. This CDR3 is CASSLGWNQPQHF. CDR3 nucleotides: TGTGCCAGCAGCTTAGGGTGGAATCAGCCCCAGCATTTT.